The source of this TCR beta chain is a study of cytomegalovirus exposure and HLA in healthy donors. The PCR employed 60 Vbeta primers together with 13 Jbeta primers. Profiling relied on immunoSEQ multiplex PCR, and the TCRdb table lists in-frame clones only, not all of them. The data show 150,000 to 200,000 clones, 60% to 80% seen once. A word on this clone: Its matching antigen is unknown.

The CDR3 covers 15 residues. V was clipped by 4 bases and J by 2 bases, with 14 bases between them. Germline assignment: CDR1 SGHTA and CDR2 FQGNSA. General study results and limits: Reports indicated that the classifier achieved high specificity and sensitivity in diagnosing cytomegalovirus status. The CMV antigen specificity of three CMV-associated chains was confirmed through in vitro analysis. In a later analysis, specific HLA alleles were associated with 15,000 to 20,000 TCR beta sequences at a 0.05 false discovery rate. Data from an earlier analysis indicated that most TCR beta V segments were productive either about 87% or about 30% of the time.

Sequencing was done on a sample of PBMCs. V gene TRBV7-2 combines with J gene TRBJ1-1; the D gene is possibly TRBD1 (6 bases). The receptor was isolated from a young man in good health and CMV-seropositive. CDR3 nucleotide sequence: TGTGCCAGCAGCTCCCTCACAGGGTACAACACTGAAGCTTTCTTT. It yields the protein CASSSLTGYNTEAFF.